This T cell receptor beta chain was found in a study of shared clonotypes between healthy human individuals. About the research overall: There were three CD4 naive, three CD4 memory, two CD8 naive and one CD8 memory plates per donor.

Naive CD8 cells, CD45RO-negative and positively selected for CCR7, excluded terminally differentiated effector memory CD45RA+ cells. TCRdb keeps only in-frame clones here, not all; method: immunoSEQ multiplex PCR. Among millions of clones listed, around 96% were seen once. The CDR3 has 14 residues. CDR1 and CDR2 from the germline V gene are MDHEN and SYDVKM. J lost 6 bases, V lost 5 bases, and 7 bases had no gene match. Sequencing was carried out using naive CD8+ T cells sorted from blood. This chain joins TRBV28 and TRBJ1-5; 7 bases fit TRBD1. The sequence was collected from a man between 18 and 29 years old in good health. As DNA, the CDR3 is TGTGCCAGCAGTCTCGGACAGGCGGGTCAGCCCCAGCATTTT. It translates to CASSLGQAGQPQHF.